This record looks at one T cell receptor (beta chain) sequence and its context. These data belong to a study of shared clonotypes between healthy human individuals. Using immunoSEQ multiplex PCR, the repertoire was profiled, and TCRdb retains in-frame clones only, with some absent. The profile shows 300,000 to 350,000 clones, less than 75% of them singletons. The trim removed 6 bases at V and 3 bases at J, leaving 5 bases unmatched. CDR1 and CDR2 from the germline V gene are MDHEN and SYDVKM. The CDR3 length is 13 residues. This rearrangement joins TRBV28 to TRBJ2-7, with 7 bases lining up with TRBD2. The sample consisted of memory CD4+ T cells sorted from blood. As for subset: CD45RA-negative fraction. The clonotype was recovered from a man aged 25-40 years in good health. This chain's CDR3 is CASSAGTNYEQYF. The DNA of the CDR3 is TGTGCCAGCAGCGCCGGGACTAACTACGAGCAGTACTTC.